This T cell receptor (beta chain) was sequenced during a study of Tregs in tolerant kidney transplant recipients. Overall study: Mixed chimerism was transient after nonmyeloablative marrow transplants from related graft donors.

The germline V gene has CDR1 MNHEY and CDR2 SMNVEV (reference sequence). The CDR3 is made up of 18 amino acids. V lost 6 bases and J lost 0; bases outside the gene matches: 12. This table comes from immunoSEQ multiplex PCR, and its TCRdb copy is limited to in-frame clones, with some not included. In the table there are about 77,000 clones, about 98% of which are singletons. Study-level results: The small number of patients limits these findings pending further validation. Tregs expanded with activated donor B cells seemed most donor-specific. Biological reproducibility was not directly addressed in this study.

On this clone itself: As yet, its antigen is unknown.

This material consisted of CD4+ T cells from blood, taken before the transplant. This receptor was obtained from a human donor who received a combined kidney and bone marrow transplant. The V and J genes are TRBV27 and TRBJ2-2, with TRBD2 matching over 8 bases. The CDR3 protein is CASSSVFAGGPNTGELFF. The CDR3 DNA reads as TGTGCCAGCAGCTCCGTTTTTGCGGGGGGACCGAACACCGGGGAGCTGTTTTTT.